Listed below are T cell receptor beta chains from one sample, sequenced in a study of sequential checkpoint blockade in melanoma. Profiled with immunoSEQ multiplex PCR; TCRdb holds only in-frame clones, not every one. This table has roughly 4,500 clones, 24% appearing once. Here the sequenced sample was tumor tissue (inferred from file names), taken from a patient given nivolumab and ipilimumab in sequence. These TCRs come from a human donor with melanoma. The CDR3 runs from the conserved cysteine through the conserved F or W. Each record gives: J gene, D gene, V gene, clone size, CDR3 DNA, CDR3 protein. A D gene is named only where the DNA matches it firmly. Size is stated for part of the rows, as once, few or many counts, or as a class when the clone is expanded.

j_call: TRBJ1-2; d_call: .; v_call: TRBV11-3; clone_size: .; cdr3_nt: TGTGCCAGCAGCTTAGAGGAGACTTTCAGATATGGCTACACCTTC; cdr3_aa: CASSLEETFRYGYTF
j_call: TRBJ2-7; d_call: .; v_call: TRBV18; clone_size: .; cdr3_nt: TGTGCCAGCTCACCAGTGGGCAGCGGCGACGAGCAGTACTTC; cdr3_aa: CASSPVGSGDEQYF
j_call: TRBJ2-3; d_call: TRBD1; v_call: TRBV18; clone_size: .; cdr3_nt: TGTGCCAGCTCGGACAGGGACACAGATACGCAGTATTTT; cdr3_aa: CASSDRDTDTQYF
j_call: TRBJ2-1; d_call: .; v_call: TRBV28; clone_size: few; cdr3_nt: TGTGCCCATCGCCTGGGGGGGCCTTACAATGAGCAGTTCTTC; cdr3_aa: CAHRLGGPYNEQFF
j_call: TRBJ1-1; d_call: .; v_call: TRBV6-8; clone_size: medium-sized; cdr3_nt: TGTGCCAGCGATTTTATGAACACTGAAGCTTTCTTT; cdr3_aa: CASDFMNTEAFF
j_call: TRBJ2-5; d_call: .; v_call: TRBV15; clone_size: .; cdr3_nt: TGTGCCACCAGCAGAGCTCGGAACAGGGACGAAGAGACCCAGTACTTC; cdr3_aa: CATSRARNRDEETQYF
j_call: TRBJ2-1; d_call: TRBD2; v_call: TRBV6-8; clone_size: .; cdr3_nt: TGTGCCAGCAGTTCTACTAGCGGGGCCAATGAGCAGTTCTTC; cdr3_aa: CASSSTSGANEQFF
j_call: TRBJ2-1; d_call: .; v_call: TRBV19; clone_size: few; cdr3_nt: TGTGCCAGTAGTATATGGGGGGGGGCAGGCACCTACAATGAGCAGTTCTTC; cdr3_aa: CASSIWGGAGTYNEQFF
j_call: TRBJ1-1; d_call: .; v_call: TRBV30; clone_size: large; cdr3_nt: TGTGCCTGGAGTGTAATAGGGGGAGCTTTCTTT; cdr3_aa: CAWSVIGGAFF
j_call: TRBJ1-2; d_call: .; v_call: TRBV6-8; clone_size: medium-sized; cdr3_nt: TGTGCCATCACTTTGACCCCCCCCGATGGCTACACCTTC; cdr3_aa: CAITLTPPDGYTF
j_call: TRBJ2-1; d_call: .; v_call: TRBV5-1; clone_size: once; cdr3_nt: TGCGCCAGCAACCGGGACTCAGGCTACAATGAGCAGTTCTTC; cdr3_aa: CASNRDSGYNEQFF
j_call: TRBJ2-5; d_call: .; v_call: TRBV6-8; clone_size: medium-sized; cdr3_nt: TGTGCCAGCAGTTACTCTTTTCCTAGTCCAGAGACCCAGTACTTC; cdr3_aa: CASSYSFPSPETQYF
j_call: TRBJ2-5; d_call: .; v_call: TRBV18; clone_size: .; cdr3_nt: TGTGCCAGCTCCCCCACCGGAGCGACCCAGTACTTC; cdr3_aa: CASSPTGATQYF
j_call: TRBJ1-6; d_call: .; v_call: TRBV11-3; clone_size: many; cdr3_nt: TGTGCCAGCAGCTTAACAACTCCGAGCTCCTATAATTCACCCCTCCACTTT; cdr3_aa: CASSLTTPSSYNSPLHF
j_call: TRBJ2-3; d_call: TRBD2; v_call: TRBV15; clone_size: .; cdr3_nt: TGTGCCACCAGCAGGATAGCGGGGCTAGGGACAGATACGCAGTATTTT; cdr3_aa: CATSRIAGLGTDTQYF
j_call: TRBJ1-5; d_call: TRBD1; v_call: TRBV6-8; clone_size: few; cdr3_nt: TGTGCCATCGGAACAGGGGGCGATCAGCCCCAGCATTTT; cdr3_aa: CAIGTGGDQPQHF
j_call: TRBJ1-2; d_call: .; v_call: TRBV6-8; clone_size: .; cdr3_nt: TGTGCCAGCAGTTTGGGGGGGAGGGACCAGGGTGAAGGCTACACCTTC; cdr3_aa: CASSLGGRDQGEGYTF
j_call: TRBJ1-5; d_call: .; v_call: TRBV6-8; clone_size: few; cdr3_nt: TGTGCCAGCAGTTCAGACACCTATCAGCCCCAGCATTTT; cdr3_aa: CASSSDTYQPQHF
j_call: TRBJ1-5; d_call: TRBD1; v_call: TRBV19; clone_size: once; cdr3_nt: TGTGCCAGTAGTACCTCCTTCCGGGACAGGGTTTGGGGCAATCAGCCCCAGCATTTT; cdr3_aa: CASSTSFRDRVWGNQPQHF
j_call: TRBJ1-1; d_call: TRBD1; v_call: TRBV10-2; clone_size: .; cdr3_nt: TGCGCCAGCAGAGATGACAGGGCCACTGAAGCTTTCTTT; cdr3_aa: CASRDDRATEAFF
j_call: TRBJ2-7; d_call: .; v_call: TRBV11-3; clone_size: many; cdr3_nt: TGTGCCAGCAGCTTAGACCGAAGCTCCTACGAGCAGTACTTC; cdr3_aa: CASSLDRSSYEQYF
j_call: TRBJ2-1; d_call: .; v_call: TRBV19; clone_size: .; cdr3_nt: TGTGCCAGTAGTATAGAGGGTTACAATGAGCAGTTCTTC; cdr3_aa: CASSIEGYNEQFF
j_call: TRBJ2-5; d_call: TRBD1; v_call: TRBV9; clone_size: few; cdr3_nt: TGTGCCAGCAGCGTAGGACCCACAGGGGAACAGACCCAGTACTTC; cdr3_aa: CASSVGPTGEQTQYF
j_call: TRBJ1-4; d_call: TRBD1; v_call: TRBV19; clone_size: few; cdr3_nt: TGTGCCAGTTCGGGACAGCTAAATGAAAAACTGTTTTTT; cdr3_aa: CASSGQLNEKLFF
j_call: TRBJ2-2; d_call: .; v_call: TRBV14; clone_size: .; cdr3_nt: TGTGCCAGCAGCCACCCAGACAGTTTTACGCCGAACACCGGGGAGCTGTTTTTT; cdr3_aa: CASSHPDSFTPNTGELFF
j_call: TRBJ2-7; d_call: TRBD1; v_call: TRBV11-3; clone_size: .; cdr3_nt: TGTGCCAGCAGCTCCAACACCGGACAGGGGGCAAGATACGAGCAGTACTTC; cdr3_aa: CASSSNTGQGARYEQYF
j_call: TRBJ1-1; d_call: .; v_call: TRBV12-5; clone_size: .; cdr3_nt: TGTGCCAGCGGTACACAGGAGAACACTGAAGCTTTCTTT; cdr3_aa: CASGTQENTEAFF
j_call: TRBJ2-7; d_call: TRBD2; v_call: TRBV11-3; clone_size: few; cdr3_nt: TGTGCCAGCAGCTTAGGGACTAGCGAGACCTACGAGCAGTACTTC; cdr3_aa: CASSLGTSETYEQYF
j_call: TRBJ1-1; d_call: .; v_call: TRBV11-3; clone_size: few; cdr3_nt: TGTGCCAGCACCCCCGACAGGATGAACACTGAAGCTTTCTTT; cdr3_aa: CASTPDRMNTEAFF
j_call: TRBJ1-4; d_call: .; v_call: TRBV5-1; clone_size: .; cdr3_nt: TGCGCCAGCAGCCTACAGGGTCTAAGTGAAAAACTGTTTTTT; cdr3_aa: CASSLQGLSEKLFF
j_call: TRBJ1-1; d_call: .; v_call: TRBV6-8; clone_size: .; cdr3_nt: TGTGCCAGCAGTGCTTCCGGGAACACTGAAGCTTTCTTT; cdr3_aa: CASSASGNTEAFF
j_call: TRBJ2-7; d_call: TRBD2; v_call: TRBV6-8; clone_size: many; cdr3_nt: TGTGCCAGCAGTTCTCTTTGGCGGGAGGGCCGCTACGAGCAGTACTTC; cdr3_aa: CASSSLWREGRYEQYF
j_call: TRBJ2-5; d_call: TRBD2; v_call: TRBV18; clone_size: .; cdr3_nt: TGTGCCAGCTCACCCGGGCCTAGCGGGAGAAGGGAGACCCAGTACTTC; cdr3_aa: CASSPGPSGRRETQYF
j_call: TRBJ2-7; d_call: .; v_call: TRBV6-8; clone_size: .; cdr3_nt: TGTGCCAGCAGTGTCGACTTAGCAGCCCTCTACGAGCAGTACTTC; cdr3_aa: CASSVDLAALYEQYF
j_call: TRBJ1-1; d_call: .; v_call: TRBV11-3; clone_size: .; cdr3_nt: TGTGCCAGCAGCTTAGAGTTTTCGGTTCGACCGGGAACAGTAGACACTGAAGCTTTCTTT; cdr3_aa: CASSLEFSVRPGTVDTEAFF
j_call: TRBJ2-1; d_call: .; v_call: TRBV27; clone_size: few; cdr3_nt: TGTGCCAGCAGCCCCGGTGGGGTACAAGTTGAGCAGTTCTTC; cdr3_aa: CASSPGGVQVEQFF
j_call: TRBJ2-2; d_call: .; v_call: TRBV6-8; clone_size: .; cdr3_nt: TGTGCCAGCAGGCCGATAACAGGCAACACCGGGGAGCTGTTTTTT; cdr3_aa: CASRPITGNTGELFF